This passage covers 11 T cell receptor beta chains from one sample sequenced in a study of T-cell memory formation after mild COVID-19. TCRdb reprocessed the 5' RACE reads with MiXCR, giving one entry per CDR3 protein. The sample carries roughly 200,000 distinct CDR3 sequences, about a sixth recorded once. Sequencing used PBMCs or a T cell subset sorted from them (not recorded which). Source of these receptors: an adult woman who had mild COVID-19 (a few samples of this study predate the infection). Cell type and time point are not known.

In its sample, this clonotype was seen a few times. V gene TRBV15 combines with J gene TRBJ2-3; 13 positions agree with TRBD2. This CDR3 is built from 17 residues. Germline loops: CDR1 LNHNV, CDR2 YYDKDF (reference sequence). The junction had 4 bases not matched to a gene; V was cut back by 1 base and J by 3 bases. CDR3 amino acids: CATSRGLAGGSTDTQYF. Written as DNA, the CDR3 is TGTGCCACCAGCAGAGGACTAGCGGGAGGTAGTACAGATACGCAGTATTTT.

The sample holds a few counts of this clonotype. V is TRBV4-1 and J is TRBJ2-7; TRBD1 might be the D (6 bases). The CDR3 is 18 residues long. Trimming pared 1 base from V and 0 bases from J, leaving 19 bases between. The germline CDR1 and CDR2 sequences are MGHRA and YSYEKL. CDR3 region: CASSQVAQAGAYSYEQYF. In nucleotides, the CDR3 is TGCGCCAGCAGCCAAGTGGCCCAAGCAGGGGCCTACTCCTACGAGCAGTACTTC.

The CDR3 DNA sequence: TGTGCCAGCAGCATCGGGGGGGCGAATGAGCAGTTCTTC. It codes for CASSIGGANEQFF. The chain carries TRBV2 and TRBJ2-1, with 8 bases that match TRBD2. The J segment lost 7 bases and the V segment lost 6 bases, leaving 5 bases of the junction unmatched. The CDR3 consists of 13 residues. Germline V gives CDR1 SNHLY, CDR2 FYNNEI. Variable domain in full (rest from reference TRBV2 and TRBJ2-1): EPEVTQTPSHQVTQMGQEVILRCVPISNHLYFYWYRQILGQKVEFLVSFYNNEISEKSEIFDDQFSVERPDGSNFTLKIRSTKLEDSAMYFCASSIGGANEQFFGPGTRLTVL.

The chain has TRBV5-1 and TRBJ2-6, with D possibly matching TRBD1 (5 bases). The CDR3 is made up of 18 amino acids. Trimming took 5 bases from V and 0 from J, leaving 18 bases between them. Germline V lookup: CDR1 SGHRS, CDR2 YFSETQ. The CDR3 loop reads CASRLDQGLSSGANVLTF. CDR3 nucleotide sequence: TGCGCCAGCAGACTGGATCAGGGCTTGAGCTCTGGGGCCAACGTCCTGACTTTC.

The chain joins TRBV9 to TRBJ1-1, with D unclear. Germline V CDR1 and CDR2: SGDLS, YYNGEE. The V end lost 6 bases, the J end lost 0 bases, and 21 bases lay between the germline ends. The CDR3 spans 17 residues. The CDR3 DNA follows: TGTGCCAGCACCCCCTCTCCGGGCAGGCCACTGAACACTGAAGCTTTCTTT. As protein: CASTPSPGRPLNTEAFF.

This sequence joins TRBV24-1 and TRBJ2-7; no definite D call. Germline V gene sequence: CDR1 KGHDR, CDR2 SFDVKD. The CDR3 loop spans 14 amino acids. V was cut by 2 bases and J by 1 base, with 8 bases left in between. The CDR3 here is CATSDSGPSYEQYF. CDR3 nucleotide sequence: TGTGCCACCAGTGATTCCGGCCCTTCCTACGAGCAGTACTTC.

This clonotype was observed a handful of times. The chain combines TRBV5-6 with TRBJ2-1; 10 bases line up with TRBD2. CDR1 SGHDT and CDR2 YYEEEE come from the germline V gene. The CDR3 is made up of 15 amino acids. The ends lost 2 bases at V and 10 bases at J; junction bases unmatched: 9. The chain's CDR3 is CASSFESGRASEQFF. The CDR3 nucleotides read TGTGCCAGCAGCTTTGAAAGCGGGAGGGCCTCGGAGCAGTTCTTC. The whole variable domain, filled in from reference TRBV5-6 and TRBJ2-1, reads DAGVTQSPTHLIKTRGQQVTLRCSPKSGHDTVSWYQQALGQGPQFIFQYYEEEERQRGNFPDRFSGHQFPNYSSELNVNALLLGDSALYLCASSFESGRASEQFFGPGTRLTVL.

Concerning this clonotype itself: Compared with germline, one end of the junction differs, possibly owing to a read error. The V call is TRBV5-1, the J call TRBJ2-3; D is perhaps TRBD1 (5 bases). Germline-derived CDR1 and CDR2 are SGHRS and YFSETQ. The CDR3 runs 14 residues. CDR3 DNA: TGCGCCAGCACAGGGCCCCAGGACCAAGAGACCCAGTACTTT. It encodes CASTGPQDQETQYF.

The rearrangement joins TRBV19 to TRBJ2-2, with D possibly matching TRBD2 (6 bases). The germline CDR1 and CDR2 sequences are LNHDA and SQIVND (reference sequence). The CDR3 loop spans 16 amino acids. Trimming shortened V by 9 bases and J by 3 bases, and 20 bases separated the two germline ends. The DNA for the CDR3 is TGTGCCAGCCTCCAACCCGGGACTTTACACACCGGGGAGCTGTTTTTT. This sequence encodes CASLQPGTLHTGELFF.

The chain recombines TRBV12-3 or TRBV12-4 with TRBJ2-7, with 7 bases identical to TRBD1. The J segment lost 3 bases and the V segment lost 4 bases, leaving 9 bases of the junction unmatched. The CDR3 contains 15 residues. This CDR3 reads CASSSTGILDYEQYF. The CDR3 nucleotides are TGTGCCAGCAGTTCGACAGGGATCCTCGACTACGAGCAGTACTTC.

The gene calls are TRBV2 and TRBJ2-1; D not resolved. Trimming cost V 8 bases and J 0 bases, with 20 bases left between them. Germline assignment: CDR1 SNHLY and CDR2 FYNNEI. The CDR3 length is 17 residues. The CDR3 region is CASRMQGALSSYNEQFF. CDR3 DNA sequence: TGTGCCAGCCGAATGCAAGGCGCACTAAGCTCCTACAATGAGCAGTTCTTC.